These 20 T cell receptor beta chains were all obtained from the same sample, sequenced in a study of T cell changes during pregnancy in multiple sclerosis. This table comes from immunoSEQ multiplex PCR, and its TCRdb copy is limited to in-frame clones, with some not included. The sample yields approximately 100,000 clones, around 92% seen once. The material sequenced was peripheral blood, taken before pregnancy. The receptors were sampled from a female donor with multiple sclerosis, enrolled in a pregnancy study.

The chain couples TRBV5-6 to TRBJ2-7, with 9 bases fitting TRBD2. Trimming cost V 3 bases and J 4 bases; bases outside gene matches: 5. This CDR3 contains 14 residues. Germline-derived CDR1 and CDR2 are SGHDT and YYEEEE. The chain's CDR3 is CASSSGLARYEQYF. The CDR3 nucleotides read TGTGCCAGCAGCTCGGGACTAGCCAGGTACGAGCAGTACTTC.

The V call is TRBV14, the J call TRBJ2-2; the match to TRBD2 covers 11 bases. With 1 base clipped from V and 2 bases from J, the junction kept 6 bases outside the gene matches. CDR1 SGHDN and CDR2 FVKESK come from the germline V gene. The CDR3 is 18 residues long. DNA for the CDR3: TGTGCCAGCAGCCAAGGACTAGCGGGACCTTTCAACACCGGGGAGCTGTTTTTT. Translation gives CASSQGLAGPFNTGELFF.

The J gene is TRBJ2-7, the V gene TRBV5-4; TRBD1 agrees at 7 bases. The germline gives CDR1 SGHNT, CDR2 YYREEE (reference sequence). This CDR3 comprises 16 residues. Trimming cost V 2 bases and J 6 bases; bases outside gene matches: 14. CDR3 nucleotides: TGTGCCAGCAGCTTTATGCTGGGACAGACGCCTTTCGAGCAGTACTTC. It codes for CASSFMLGQTPFEQYF.

The chain carries TRBV27 and TRBJ1-5; D may be TRBD1 (5 bases). Per the germline V gene, CDR1 is MNHEY and CDR2 is SMNVEV (reference sequence). The CDR3 extends over 13 amino acids. The V and J ends lost 4 bases and 4 bases respectively, with 8 bases between them. For the CDR3, the DNA is TGTGCCAGCAGTTACGACAGTAATCAGCCCCAGCATTTT. Its translation is CASSYDSNQPQHF.

The chain joins TRBV7-2 to TRBJ1-1; perhaps TRBD1 as D (5 bases). CDR3 length equals 14 residues. The V end was cut by 6 bases, the J end by 5 bases, with 16 bases between. Germline CDR1 and CDR2: SGHTA and FQGNSA. CDR3 sequence reads: CASRSQGKGTEAFF. CDR3 coding DNA: TGTGCCAGCAGGTCCCAGGGTAAGGGGACTGAAGCTTTCTTT.

This chain joins TRBV6-5 and TRBJ2-1; 11 bases line up with TRBD2. Germline lookup yields CDR1 MNHEY and CDR2 SVGAGI. The J segment lost 10 bases and the V segment lost 4 bases, leaving 12 bases of the junction unmatched. This CDR3 contains 16 residues. CDR3 coding DNA: TGTGCCAGCAGTTCTGGACTAGCGGGCCTCGTAGGGGAGCAGTTCTTC. It yields the protein CASSSGLAGLVGEQFF.

The V gene is TRBV19, the J gene TRBJ2-7, with 7 bases that match TRBD1. Unmatched junction bases numbered 9, after V lost 7 bases and J lost 6 bases. Per germline, CDR1 LNHDA and CDR2 SQIVND (reference sequence). This CDR3 region has 13 residues. CDR3 protein: CASTATGLSEQYF. CDR3 nucleotides: TGTGCCAGTACCGCGACAGGGCTCAGCGAGCAGTACTTC.

V usage is TRBV7-2 and J usage is TRBJ2-2, with D possibly TRBD1 on 5 matching bases. The CDR3 has 14 residues. Germline CDR1 SGHTA, CDR2 FQGNSA. The V gene lost 5 bases and the J gene lost 3 bases, with 10 bases spanning the gap. CDR3 in DNA: TGTGCCAGCAGCCGACCAGGGTACACCGGGGAGCTGTTTTTT. It is translated as CASSRPGYTGELFF.

This chain uses TRBV7-2 with TRBJ2-2, with D unresolved. Germline V gives CDR1 SGHTA, CDR2 FQGNSA. Between the trimmed V and J ends, which lost 5 bases and 4 bases, there was a span of 11 bases. The CDR3 spans 14 residues. For the CDR3, the DNA is TGTGCCAGCAGCCGAGACACGTCCACCGGGGAGCTGTTTTTT. The encoded protein is CASSRDTSTGELFF.

The V gene is TRBV9, the J gene TRBJ2-7; 7 nucleotides match TRBD1. The CDR3 spans 15 residues. Per germline, CDR1 SGDLS and CDR2 YYNGEE. Losses at the gene ends were 0 bases for V and 2 bases for J; bases not matched to a gene: 5. CDR3 nucleotides: TGTGCCAGCAGCGTAGACCTGACAGGGACCTACGAGCAGTACTTC. This translates into CASSVDLTGTYEQYF.

The rearrangement uses TRBV19 and TRBJ2-1; the match to TRBD1 covers 9 bases. V trimming: 6 bases; J trimming: 8 bases; junction bases outside the gene matches: 11. Germline-derived CDR1 and CDR2 are LNHDA and SQIVND (reference sequence). The CDR3 has 15 amino acids. The CDR3 here is CASSLPGQGLYEQFF. The CDR3 DNA is TGTGCCAGTAGCTTACCGGGACAGGGATTGTATGAGCAGTTCTTC.

The chain combines TRBV10-3 with TRBJ2-1, with 8 bases lining up with TRBD2. The germline gives CDR1 ENHRY, CDR2 SYGVKD. V lost 0 bases and J lost 7; bases outside the gene matches: 5. The CDR3 runs 15 residues. Written as DNA, the CDR3 is TGTGCCATCAGTGAGTCGGGCGGGAGGTTTAATGAGCAGTTCTTC. This sequence encodes CAISESGGRFNEQFF.

The gene calls are TRBV27 and TRBJ2-3, with D possibly TRBD2 on 6 matching bases. Germline V gene sequence: CDR1 MNHEY, CDR2 SMNVEV (reference sequence). This CDR3 has 16 amino acids. The V and J ends lost 1 base and 0 bases respectively, with 11 bases between them. CDR3 nucleotides: TGTGCCAGCAGTTTATTAGGCGGGGATAGCACAGATACGCAGTATTTT. This encodes CASSLLGGDSTDTQYF.

The CDR3: CASSLEPGGNQPQHF. DNA for the CDR3: TGTGCCAGCAGCTTGGAACCGGGAGGCAATCAGCCCCAGCATTTT. V usage is TRBV7-2 and J usage is TRBJ1-5; D gene unclear. The CDR3 consists of 15 residues. The V gene lost 3 bases and the J gene lost 2 bases, with 11 bases spanning the gap. The germline CDR1 and CDR2 sequences are SGHTA and FQGNSA.

This rearrangement joins TRBV7-9 to TRBJ1-5, with D unclear. This CDR3 is built from 15 residues. V shed 3 bases and J shed 0 bases, with 9 bases lying between them. Germline V CDR1 and CDR2: SEHNR, FQNEAQ (reference sequence). CDR3 in amino acids: CASSLTGSSNQPQHF. The CDR3 nucleotides are TGTGCCAGCAGCTTGACGGGGTCTAGCAATCAGCCCCAGCATTTT.

The DNA for the CDR3 is TGTGCCAGTAGTATTAGCGGGTACTCGCTTGAGCAGTTCTTC. Its translation is CASSISGYSLEQFF. This chain joins TRBV19 and TRBJ2-1; TRBD2 matches 7 bases. Looked up from germline, CDR1 is LNHDA and CDR2 is SQIVND (reference sequence). The CDR3 runs to 14 residues. V was clipped by 3 bases and J by 9 bases; unmatched bases: 8.

The rearrangement uses TRBV21-1 and TRBJ2-3; TRBD2 is the table's D call and was not checked against the DNA. TRBV21-1 is a known pseudogene. This CDR3 has 16 amino acids. CDR3 DNA sequence: TGTGCCAGCAGCCCGCGTCGGGAGCCGATCACAGATACGCAGTATTTT. Encoded protein: CASSPRREPITDTQYF.

The chain employs TRBV11-2 and TRBJ2-3; maybe TRBD1 (6 bases). From germline, CDR1 is SGHAT and CDR2 FQNNGV. This CDR3 spans 18 amino acids. V was cut by 2 bases and J by 0 bases, with 18 bases left in between. CDR3 protein: CASSLSRRGLSSTDTQYF. The CDR3, as DNA: TGTGCCAGCAGCTTAAGTCGCAGGGGTCTATCTAGCACAGATACGCAGTATTTT. Complete variable domain (other parts from reference TRBV11-2 and TRBJ2-3): EAGVAQSPRYKIIEKRQSVAFWCNPISGHATLYWYQQILGQGPKLLIQFQNNGVVDDSQLPKDRFSAERLKGVDSTLKIQPAKLEDSAVYLCASSLSRRGLSSTDTQYFGPGTRLTVL.

The V call is TRBV18, the J call TRBJ1-3, with D perhaps TRBD1 (6 bases). CDR1 is KGHSH, CDR2 LQKENI, per germline. This CDR3 has 16 residues. The V end lost 1 base, the J end lost 0 bases, and 10 bases lay between the germline ends. The CDR3 loop is CASSPRQADSGNTIYF. DNA of the CDR3: TGTGCCAGCTCACCACGACAGGCCGACTCTGGAAACACCATATATTTT.

The chain is built from TRBV5-1 and TRBJ2-1; TRBD2 is a possible D gene (6 bases). This CDR3 is built from 13 residues. Germline CDR1 reads SGHRS; CDR2 reads YFSETQ. V was pared by 6 bases and J by 10 bases, with 17 bases between. CDR3 sequence reads: CASTVWGDGEQFF. DNA of the CDR3: TGCGCCAGCACCGTGTGGGGGGACGGGGAGCAGTTCTTC.